This T cell receptor beta chain derives from a study of cytomegalovirus exposure and HLA in healthy donors. PCR amplification relied on 60 Vbeta primers (plus 13 Jbeta primers). Measured with immunoSEQ multiplex PCR; TCRdb has only the in-frame clones, and not every one. In the table there are tens of thousands of clones, 50% to 55% of which are singletons. This clone has more than one count but fewer than ten. The antigen is undetermined. Everyone who donated was a healthy bone marrow donor. Study-wide findings and caveats: Highly shared sequence variants in one cluster were likely a sequencing artifact.

This TCR was sampled from a human donor in good health. Sequencing was carried out using PBMCs.

The CDR3 region has the DNA TGTGCCAGCAGGCAAGGACAGGGTCATGAAAAACTGTTTTTT. The encoded protein is CASRQGQGHEKLFF. The V gene is TRBV6-5, the J gene TRBJ1-4; the match to TRBD1 covers 8 bases. V shed 6 bases and J 6 bases; nucleotides not matched to a gene: 6. Looked up from germline, CDR1 is MNHEY and CDR2 is SVGAGI. The CDR3 covers 14 residues.